The next 7 T cell receptor beta chains were all read from a single sample in a study of shared clonotypes between healthy human individuals. TCRdb's copy holds only in-frame clones and misses some; the assay was immunoSEQ multiplex PCR. The sample shows a few million clones, over 85% of them seen only once. Sequenced input: naive CD4+ T cells sorted from blood. As to subset: CD45RA+ positively selected. Source of these receptors: a man between 18 and 35 years old in good health.

The chain recombines TRBV6-1 with TRBJ2-1, with 11 bases that match TRBD1. The CDR3 runs 15 residues. Unmatched junction bases numbered 6, after V lost 6 bases and J lost 5 bases. Germline V gene data show CDR1 as MNHNS and CDR2 as SASEGT. The CDR3 bases are TGTGCCAGCAGAGAGCCGGGACAGGGGGACAATGAGCAGTTCTTC. As protein: CASREPGQGDNEQFF.

The CDR3 sequence is CASSQQGGASYNSPLHF. The CDR3 DNA reads as TGTGCCAGCTCACAACAGGGGGGCGCCTCCTATAATTCACCCCTCCACTTT. The V and J genes are TRBV18 and TRBJ1-6, with TRBD1 matching over 8 bases. V lost 4 bases and J lost 0; bases outside the gene matches: 5. Looked up from germline, CDR1 is KGHSH and CDR2 is LQKENI. CDR3 size: 17 residues.

The chain is built from TRBV6-6 and TRBJ1-5; D call uncertain. The CDR3 is 14 residues long. V was pared by 6 bases and J by 5 bases, with 14 bases between. Germline CDR1 reads MNHNY; CDR2 reads SVGAGI (reference sequence). The DNA for the CDR3 is TGTGCCAGCAGACCCCCGGTTGGATATCAGCCCCAGCATTTT. Residues: CASRPPVGYQPQHF.

This chain uses TRBV5-4 with TRBJ2-3, with 8 bases fitting TRBD1. The CDR3 has 15 amino acids. The trim removed 4 bases at V and 1 base at J, leaving 5 bases unmatched. Germline assignment: CDR1 SGHNT and CDR2 YYREEE (reference sequence). As DNA, the CDR3 is TGTGCCAGCAGCCTGGACAGGGCCCGCACAGATACGCAGTATTTT. It encodes CASSLDRARTDTQYF.

Comments on this clone: This sample also contains other DNA sequences that code for the same CDR3. This chain joins TRBV6-1 and TRBJ1-5; TRBD1 is a possible D gene (5 bases). V lost 2 bases and J lost 7, with 9 bases in between. This CDR3 is 13 amino acids long. Germline values: CDR1 MNHNS, CDR2 SASEGT. CDR3 nucleotide sequence: TGTGCCAGCAGTGAACAGGGTGGACAGCCCCAGCATTTT. Translation: CASSEQGGQPQHF.

A remark on this clone: The sample contains more than one DNA sequence encoding this CDR3. The V gene is TRBV7-3, the J gene TRBJ2-2; D possibly corresponds to TRBD1 (6 bases). V shed 5 bases and J shed 6 bases, with 7 bases lying between them. This CDR3 contains 12 residues. Germline V gene sequence: CDR1 SGHTA, CDR2 FQGTGA. The CDR3 DNA reads as TGTGCCAGCAGCCCAGGGGCCGGGGAGCTGTTTTTT. Its translation is CASSPGAGELFF. The full variable domain, completed using reference TRBV7-3 and TRBJ2-2, is GAGVSQTPSNKVTEKGKYVELRCDPISGHTALYWYRQSLGQGPEFLIYFQGTGAADDSGLPNDRFFAVRPEGSVSTLKIQRTERGDSAVYLCASSPGAGELFFGEGSRLTVL.

V and J are TRBV7-3 and TRBJ2-2; TRBD1 aligns across 8 bases. Looked up from germline, CDR1 is SGHTA and CDR2 is FQGTGA. This CDR3 has 16 amino acids. With 4 bases clipped from V and 2 bases from J, the junction kept 6 bases outside the gene matches. CDR3 bases: TGTGCCAGCAGCTCGCCCGGACAGGGTAACACCGGGGAGCTGTTTTTT. It translates to CASSSPGQGNTGELFF. The full variable domain, in which reference TRBV7-3 and TRBJ2-2 provide the parts outside the CDR3, is GAGVSQTPSNKVTEKGKYVELRCDPISGHTALYWYRQSLGQGPEFLIYFQGTGAADDSGLPNDRFFAVRPEGSVSTLKIQRTERGDSAVYLCASSSPGQGNTGELFFGEGSRLTVL.